This T cell receptor beta chain came from a study of blood T cell repertoires in COVID-19. TCRdb's table, derived via immunoSEQ multiplex PCR, lists solely in-frame clones and lacks some. The sample holds 200,000 to 250,000 clones, about 83% seen once. The CDR3 consists of 14 residues. CDR1 SGDLS and CDR2 YYNGEE come from the germline V gene. V gave up 4 bases and J gave up 6 bases, with 14 bases separating them. The rearrangement uses TRBV9 and TRBJ1-5, with D perhaps TRBD1 (5 bases). The receptor comes from a woman in her twenties or thirties with COVID-19, enrolled during active disease. Sequencing was performed on peripheral blood. DNA for the CDR3: TGTGCCAGCAGCCCGGGGGGAGGATCTCAGCCCCAGCATTTT. Amino acid sequence: CASSPGGGSQPQHF.